Listed here are 14 T cell receptor beta chains from one sample, sequenced in a study of radiation and T cells in renal cell carcinoma. Sample time point: blood 2 weeks post-SBRT. The treatment denotes: 15 Gy SBRT to primary tumor, nephrectomy 4 weeks later. TCRdb keeps only in-frame clones here, not all; method: immunoSEQ multiplex PCR. Here the sample spans about 130,000 clones, 88% being singletons. The specimen comprised blood, sampled from a patient whose treatment included radiotherapy and nephrectomy. The receptors were gathered from a woman aged 70 to 79 with renal cell carcinoma.

CDR3 region: CASSSPRDPLNTEAFF. The CDR3 coding sequence is TGTGCCAGCAGTTCCCCCCGGGACCCTTTGAACACTGAAGCTTTCTTT. The V and J genes are TRBV28 and TRBJ1-1; possible D gene TRBD1, 5 bases. Trimming took 4 bases from V and 0 from J, leaving 15 bases between them. Germline V gives CDR1 MDHEN, CDR2 SYDVKM. This CDR3 region has 16 residues.

The chain has TRBV11-3 and TRBJ1-2; tentative D call: TRBD1 (5 bases). CDR1 and CDR2 from the germline V gene are SGHNT and YENEEA. The CDR3 length is 13 residues. Between the trimmed V and J ends, which lost 7 bases and 6 bases, there was a span of 15 bases. CDR3 residues: CASKTRTSHGYTF. The CDR3 region has the DNA TGTGCCAGCAAAACCAGGACATCCCATGGCTACACCTTC.

This chain uses TRBV7-2 with TRBJ2-2, with TRBD1 as a possible D gene (5 bases). CDR1 and CDR2 from the germline V gene are SGHTA and FQGNSA. Between the trimmed V and J ends, which lost 5 bases and 5 bases, there was a span of 12 bases. The CDR3 covers 14 residues. Here the CDR3 DNA reads TGTGCCAGCAGCCCTCAGGGAATTACCGGGGAGCTGTTTTTT. Residues: CASSPQGITGELFF.

As regards this clone: At the DNA level, this CDR3 is encoded by other sequences in the same sample as well. The V gene is TRBV10-3, the J gene TRBJ1-1, with a weak D call TRBD1 (6 bases). The germline V and J ends were trimmed by 2 bases and 8 bases, with 6 bases remaining between them. The CDR3 has 11 residues. Germline lookup yields CDR1 ENHRY and CDR2 SYGVKD. CDR3 in amino acids: CAISEGTEAFF. The DNA for the CDR3 is TGTGCCATCAGTGAGGGGACAGAAGCTTTCTTT.

This chain joins TRBV2 and TRBJ1-5, with D perhaps TRBD1 (5 bases). Per germline, CDR1 SNHLY and CDR2 FYNNEI. The V and J ends lost 3 bases and 5 bases respectively, with 8 bases between them. The CDR3 extends over 13 amino acids. For the CDR3, the DNA is TGTGCCAGCAGTGATCGGGACGATCAGCCCCAGCATTTT. The encoded protein is CASSDRDDQPQHF.

The genes are TRBV6-5 and TRBJ2-6; D is uncertain. V lost 2 bases and J lost 0, with 5 bases in between. The CDR3 runs 15 residues. Germline lookup yields CDR1 MNHEY and CDR2 SVGAGI. The CDR3 bases are TGTGCCAGCAGTTACGATAGCTCTGGGGCCAACGTCCTGACTTTC. Translated, it gives CASSYDSSGANVLTF.

V usage is TRBV5-1 and J usage is TRBJ2-1, with 8 bases identical to TRBD2. The junction had 3 bases not matched to a gene; V was cut back by 4 bases and J by 3 bases. CDR1 and CDR2 (germline): SGHRS, YFSETQ. The CDR3 consists of 14 residues. The CDR3 is CASSGLAGYNEQFF. The CDR3, as DNA: TGCGCCAGCAGCGGACTAGCAGGCTACAATGAGCAGTTCTTC.

A word on this clone: A junction end diverges from the germline sequence, so it may reflect a read error. This rearrangement joins TRBV7-9 to TRBJ1-6, with D unclear. Germline assignment: CDR1 SEHNR and CDR2 FQNEAQ (reference sequence). This CDR3 comprises 13 residues. CDR3 nucleotides: TGTGCCAGCAGCTCGTCCGGGGTGCCTCGCCCGATCTTT. Amino acid sequence: CASSSSGVPRPIF.

The chain employs TRBV27 and TRBJ2-5; D is unclear. The CDR3 has 11 residues. Germline V lookup: CDR1 MNHEY, CDR2 SMNVEV (reference sequence). V was trimmed by 3 bases and J by 1 base, leaving 0 bases between them. The chain's CDR3 is CASSFQETQYF. As DNA, the CDR3 is TGTGCCAGCAGTTTCCAAGAGACCCAGTACTTC.

The table lists this clone with a count of one. V usage is TRBV27 and J usage is TRBJ2-7; 8 nucleotides align to TRBD1. CDR1 MNHEY and CDR2 SMNVEV come from the germline V gene (reference sequence). V was clipped by 8 bases and J by 7 bases; unmatched bases: 7. CDR3 length: 12 amino acids. Here the CDR3 DNA reads TGTGCCAGCTCGACAGGGGCCCGGGAGCAGTACTTC. Amino acid sequence: CASSTGAREQYF.

The chain couples TRBV7-9 to TRBJ1-2, with D possibly being TRBD1 (5 bases). There are 14 residues in the CDR3. V lost 2 bases and J lost 5, with 12 bases in between. The germline gives CDR1 SEHNR, CDR2 FQNEAQ (reference sequence). In DNA form, the CDR3 reads TGTGCCAGCAGCTTATCCGGCAGGGTATATGGCTACACCTTC. Amino acids: CASSLSGRVYGYTF.

The chain uses TRBV29-1 and TRBJ2-1; 10 bases fit TRBD1. The trim removed 7 bases at V and 6 bases at J, leaving 9 bases unmatched. CDR1 is SQVTM, CDR2 ANQGSEA, per germline. The CDR3 spans 14 residues. CDR3 in DNA: TGCAGCGGAGGAAAGGGGACAGGGGCCAATGAGCAGTTCTTC. It yields the protein CSGGKGTGANEQFF.

This clone appeared a single time. The chain joins TRBV19 to TRBJ2-5; 8 positions match TRBD2. From germline, CDR1 is LNHDA and CDR2 SQIVND (reference sequence). CDR3 length equals 14 residues. V gave up 5 bases and J gave up 4 bases; unmatched junction bases: 6. CDR3 protein: CASSPGTRSETQYF. CDR3 bases: TGTGCCAGTAGTCCTGGGACTAGATCAGAGACCCAGTACTTC.

The chain combines TRBV2 with TRBJ1-6; D unclear. The CDR3 contains 14 residues. Germline V gene sequence: CDR1 SNHLY, CDR2 FYNNEI. Trimming shortened V by 3 bases and J by 0 bases, and 3 bases separated the two germline ends. This CDR3 is CASSEGSYNSPLHF. CDR3 nucleotides: TGTGCCAGCAGTGAGGGCTCCTATAATTCACCCCTCCACTTT.